The rows below give T cell receptor beta chains drawn from one sample of a study of CD8 T cells in ankylosing spondylitis. TCRdb recomputed calls from the 5' RACE reads with MiXCR, one row per CDR3 protein. The sample has about 360,000 distinct CDR3 sequences; approximately 22% are singletons. Sequencing was performed on blood, either unsorted or a sorted T cell fraction (not recorded which). The origin of the receptors is a male donor with ankylosing spondylitis or in good health (not recorded which). The CDR3 runs from the conserved cysteine through the conserved F or W. Fields, in order: J gene, D gene, V gene, clone size, CDR3 DNA, CDR3 protein. A D gene is named only where the DNA matches it firmly. Only part of the rows carry a size: once, few, many, or a class if the clone is expanded.

TRBJ2-3,.,TRBV12-3/TRBV12-4,.,.,CASSDFRGAEVGDTQYF
TRBJ2-1,TRBD2,TRBV9,few,TGTGCCAGCAGCGCTATTCCTAGCGGGGGGTTCGATGAGCAGTTCTTC,CASSAIPSGGFDEQFF
TRBJ2-1,TRBD1,TRBV9,few,TGTGCCAGCAGCGTAGAGCGACAGGGAGTCCATGAGCAGTTCTTC,CASSVERQGVHEQFF
TRBJ2-7,.,TRBV7-9,many,TGTGCCAGCAGCCCCAGAAGTCTGGGAGCCTACGAGCAGTACTTC,CASSPRSLGAYEQYF
TRBJ2-7,.,TRBV20-1,.,TGCAGTGCTAATGCCCAGGTTTACGAGCAGTACTTC,CSANAQVYEQYF
TRBJ2-7,.,TRBV12-3/TRBV12-4,few,TGTGCCAGCAGTTTAGGGGACTTTCCCCGCGAGCAGTACTTC,CASSLGDFPREQYF
TRBJ2-7,.,TRBV7-9,.,TGTGCCAGCAGCACATCACAGGGCCCGCGACCCTACGAGCAGTACTTC,CASSTSQGPRPYEQYF
TRBJ2-7,.,TRBV4-1,once,TGCGCCAGCAGCCAAGATGTGGATCCCGGCTACGAGCAGTACTTC,CASSQDVDPGYEQYF
TRBJ2-7,.,TRBV12-3/TRBV12-4,few,TGTGCCAGCAGTTACGTGAGCAACGAGCAGTACTTC,CASSYVSNEQYF
TRBJ2-1,.,TRBV2,few,TGTGCCAGCAATCCGGGACGTTATTCCTACAATGAGCAGTTCTTC,CASNPGRYSYNEQFF
TRBJ2-3,TRBD1,TRBV13,.,TGTGCCAGCAGCCCTACGCGACAGGGGCCCCGCACAGATACGCAGTATTTT,CASSPTRQGPRTDTQYF
TRBJ2-2,.,TRBV7-7,few,TGTGCCAGCAGCTTAGGAGAGTTCACCGGGGAGCTGTTTTTT,CASSLGEFTGELFF
TRBJ2-7,.,TRBV5-1,few,TGCGCCAGCAGCTTGGCCGCCACCGTGGAGTACGAGCAGTACTTC,CASSLAATVEYEQYF
TRBJ2-7,TRBD2,TRBV7-2,.,TGTGCCAGCAGGATAGGACCGGGACTAGCGGGGGAGTACGAGCAGTACTTC,CASRIGPGLAGEYEQYF
TRBJ2-7,.,TRBV15,few,TGTGCCACCAGCATTACAATAGGGGGGTACGAGCAGTACTTC,CATSITIGGYEQYF
TRBJ2-7,.,TRBV12-3/TRBV12-4,.,TGTGCCAGCAGTTTTGGGCGATTCTCCTACGAGCAGTACTTC,CASSFGRFSYEQYF
TRBJ2-7,TRBD1,TRBV9,few,TGTGCCAGCAGCCCGAGGACAGGCGAGTTATACGAGCAGTACTTC,CASSPRTGELYEQYF
TRBJ2-5,.,TRBV12-3/TRBV12-4,.,TGTGCCAGCAGTCCCAGGATAGGAGAGACCCAGTACTTC,CASSPRIGETQYF
TRBJ2-3,.,TRBV29-1,.,TGCAGCGCCGTCCCGGGGCCTAGCACAGATACGCAGTATTTT,CSAVPGPSTDTQYF
TRBJ2-7,TRBD1,TRBV29-1,.,TGCAGCGTAACTCGGGACAGCTCCTACGAGCAGTACTTC,CSVTRDSSYEQYF
TRBJ2-7,TRBD2,TRBV7-2,.,TGTGCCAGCAGCCTCGCGGGGGGCTTGATCTACGAGCAGTACTTC,CASSLAGGLIYEQYF
TRBJ1-4,.,TRBV4-1,.,TGCGCCAGCAGCCAGGCCCGGACGGGCGGGGAATGGAAACTGTTTTTT,CASSQARTGGEWKLFF
TRBJ2-3,.,TRBV20-1,few,TGCAGTGCCGCGGCGGGGCGGGACACCACCCCAGCAGATACGCAGTATTTT,CSAAAGRDTTPADTQYF
TRBJ2-7,.,TRBV29-1,.,TGCAGCGTTGACGGAGCCTACGAGCAGTACTTC,CSVDGAYEQYF